This T cell receptor (beta chain) came from a study of molecular identifiers for immune sequencing clone quantification. Overall study: With replicates, the RNA of around 18,000 or 91,000 naive CD8 cells was split five ways and four were sequenced. General study findings and limits: Barcode collisions between identical TCR molecules could shrink estimates of highly expanded clone sizes.

This clonotype showed up many times. The antigen is unknown. Library preparation followed earlier protocols using designated TCR primers. TCRdb processed the PCR reads anew with MiXCR; each CDR3 protein has one entry. The sample has approximately 550,000 distinct CDR3 sequences, around 23% seen once. As CD8+CD4-CCR7+CD45RA+ cells, naive CD8 T cells were sorted. Sample: naive CD8+ T cells from blood, with Jurkat cell RNA spiked in. Subset specified: FACS-sorted CD8+CD4-CCR7+CD45RA+ naive T cells. This receptor was obtained from a human donor in good health. Some libraries in this study had Jurkat cell RNA spiked in.

The CDR3 loop reads CATLAGGQETQYF. CDR3 nucleotide sequence: TGCGCCACCCTAGCGGGGGGCCAAGAGACCCAGTACTTC. This chain joins TRBV10-2 and TRBJ2-5; 11 nucleotides agree with TRBD2. Germline lookup yields CDR1 WSHSY and CDR2 SAAADI. The CDR3 loop spans 13 amino acids. The J segment lost 1 base and the V segment lost 10 bases, leaving 2 bases of the junction unmatched.